This T cell receptor beta chain was found in a study of cytotoxic CD8 clonotypes in ibrutinib-treated CLL. Here immunoSEQ multiplex PCR was the method, and the copy in TCRdb shows in-frame clones only, minus some. Of some 92,000 clones in the sample, approximately 80% are singletons; the top ten hold around 24%. Looked up from germline, CDR1 is LNHNV and CDR2 is YYDKDF (reference sequence). The CDR3 length is 16 residues. J lost 5 bases, V lost 1 base, and 10 bases had no gene match. The source material was PBMCs, sampled after 24 months of ibrutinib treatment. This chain uses TRBV15 with TRBJ2-5; the match to TRBD2 covers 7 bases. This sequence was found in a human donor with chronic lymphocytic leukemia. The CDR3 region is CATSRVLAVRGETQYF. For the CDR3, the DNA is TGTGCCACCAGCAGAGTCCTAGCGGTCCGGGGCGAGACCCAGTACTTC.